This is a list of T cell receptor beta chains from one sample in a study of T cell repertoires in cytomegalovirus infection. TCRdb used MiXCR to reprocess the reads, holding one entry per CDR3 protein. The sample has roughly 700,000 distinct CDR3 sequences; roughly 33% are singletons. Their specific antigens are unknown. The sample in question was cultured PBMCs, obtained from culture after CMV antigen stimulation. These receptors were collected from a human donor in good health (CMV status not recorded). Some clones in this sample may be carry-over from other donors' samples. The CDR3 runs from the conserved cysteine through the conserved F or W. A D gene is named only where the DNA matches it firmly. Some rows have no size entry. The others give once, few or many, or a class for an expanded clone.

d_gene	j_gene	v_gene	abundance	CDR3aa	CDR3nt
-	TRBJ2-6	TRBV12-3/TRBV12-4	many	CASGSWRLRVGANVLTF	TGTGCCAGCGGATCCTGGAGGCTTCGGGTCGGGGCCAACGTCCTGACTTTC
-	TRBJ2-3	TRBV5-6	-	CASSLAGGQGTDTQYF	TGTGCCAGCAGCTTGGCGGGTGGGCAGGGCACAGATACGCAGTATTTT
-	TRBJ1-4	TRBV7-8	many	CASSFGQKNEKLFF	TGTGCCAGCAGCTTCGGACAGAAAAATGAAAAACTGTTTTTT
TRBD2	TRBJ2-7	TRBV11-2	-	CASSLDSGSWGEQYF	TGTGCCAGCAGCTTGGATAGCGGGAGTTGGGGCGAGCAGTACTTC
-	TRBJ2-5	TRBV12-3/TRBV12-4	-	CASSMTLTGETQYF	TGTGCCAGCAGTATGACCCTAACCGGGGAGACCCAGTACTTC
-	TRBJ2-7	TRBV12-3/TRBV12-4	-	CASSQWGGEQYF	TGTGCCAGCAGCCAGTGGGGAGGCGAGCAGTACTTC
-	TRBJ1-5	TRBV6-2/TRBV6-3	few	CAGGGGGQPQHF	TGTGCCGGAGGAGGAGGTGGTCAGCCCCAGCATTTT
TRBD2	TRBJ2-1	TRBV7-2	many	CASSQRRTSGNYNEQFF	TGTGCCAGCAGCCAAAGGAGGACTAGCGGGAATTACAATGAGCAGTTCTTC
TRBD1	TRBJ2-5	TRBV27	-	CASSPYRGETQYF	TGTGCCAGCAGTCCATACAGGGGAGAGACCCAGTACTTC
TRBD1	TRBJ2-1	TRBV15	-	CATSRDRAGEQFF	TGTGCCACCAGCAGGGACAGGGCAGGGGAGCAGTTCTTC
-	TRBJ1-2	TRBV2	-	CASGARMYGYTF	TGTGCCAGCGGGGCCAGAATGTATGGCTACACCTTC
TRBD2	TRBJ2-7	TRBV20-1	few	CSARTSGSYEQYF	TGCAGTGCTCGGACTAGCGGATCCTACGAGCAGTACTTC
TRBD2	TRBJ2-7	TRBV7-9	few	CASSLTRPSSGPLHEQYF	TGTGCCAGCAGCCTAACCCGCCCCTCTAGCGGGCCGCTGCACGAGCAGTACTTC
-	TRBJ2-7	TRBV5-1	-	CASTLPDSYEQYF	TGCGCCAGCACGTTGCCAGATTCCTACGAGCAGTACTTC
-	TRBJ1-1	TRBV6-7	-	CASSYGPRLGRPNTEAFF	TGTGCCAGCAGTTACGGTCCCCGCCTGGGGCGTCCGAACACTGAAGCTTTCTTT
-	TRBJ2-7	TRBV20-1	-	CSARSRGRNSYEQYF	TGCAGTGCTAGATCCCGCGGACGGAACTCCTACGAGCAGTACTTC
TRBD1	TRBJ2-7	TRBV20-1	-	CSARDGTGASYEQYF	TGCAGTGCTAGAGATGGGACAGGGGCCTCCTACGAGCAGTACTTC